The 27 T cell receptor beta chains below all came from one sample that was sequenced in a study of brain T cells in children with intractable seizures. The assay was immunoSEQ multiplex PCR, and TCRdb's table has in-frame clones only and misses some. The sample contains some 62,000 clones, around 96% of which appear only once. Here the sequenced sample was peripheral blood, taken at surgery. The receptors here all came from a boy in the first two years of life with focal cortical dysplasia and intractable seizures.

The V and J genes are TRBV6-2 or TRBV6-3 and TRBJ2-5; D not resolved. The CDR3 totals 15 residues. V was pared by 0 bases and J by 0 bases, with 8 bases between. Germline V gives CDR1 MNHEY, CDR2 SVGEGT. The CDR3 region is CASSYSHGDQETQYF. The DNA of the CDR3 is TGTGCCAGCAGTTACTCCCATGGCGACCAAGAGACCCAGTACTTC.

This rearrangement joins TRBV7-2 to TRBJ2-2, with TRBD2 as a possible D gene (5 bases). Germline CDR1 reads SGHTA; CDR2 reads FQGNSA. V was pared by 4 bases and J by 13 bases, with 22 bases between. This CDR3 region has 15 residues. CDR3 in amino acids: CASSSYGLGREGLFF. The CDR3 DNA sequence: TGTGCCAGCAGCTCCTACGGGTTGGGCCGCGAGGGGCTGTTTTTT.

V gene TRBV7-9 combines with J gene TRBJ2-7; TRBD1 might be the D (6 bases). V was clipped by 5 bases and J by 3 bases, with 17 bases between them. Germline CDR1 SEHNR, CDR2 FQNEAQ (reference sequence). The CDR3 sequence is 15 residues long. The CDR3 DNA is TGTGCCAGCAGCCCTCCGGGCAGGGGACGCTACGAGCAGTACTTC. Encoded protein: CASSPPGRGRYEQYF.

The chain is built from TRBV4-3 and TRBJ1-3; 7 bases line up with TRBD1. CDR3 length: 15 residues. V lost 4 bases and J lost 0; bases outside the gene matches: 3. From germline, CDR1 is LGHNA and CDR2 YSLEER. The CDR3 loop reads CASSRRDSSGNTIYF. In DNA, the CDR3 is TGCGCCAGCAGCCGCCGGGACAGCTCTGGAAACACCATATATTTT.

This chain joins TRBV4-1 and TRBJ2-5; 13 bases line up with TRBD2. The junction had 5 bases not matched to a gene; V was cut back by 5 bases and J by 5 bases. The V gene's germline CDR1 is MGHRA and CDR2 YSYEKL. There are 15 residues in the CDR3. The CDR3 DNA follows: TGCGCCAGCAGCGGACTAGCGGGAGATAGGGAGACCCAGTACTTC. It encodes CASSGLAGDRETQYF.

The chain is built from TRBV4-1 and TRBJ2-5, with D possibly called TRBD1 or TRBD2 (5 bases each). V was clipped by 3 bases and J by 7 bases, with 18 bases between them. The CDR3 extends over 15 amino acids. CDR1 is MGHRA, CDR2 YSYEKL, per germline. The DNA for the CDR3 is TGCGCCAGCAGCCAGACGAGACCCGTTGGGGGGACCCAGTACTTC. It codes for CASSQTRPVGGTQYF.

The CDR3 DNA follows: TGTGCCAGCAGCGCTGGACAGGGGGATTTCGACGAGCAGTACTTC. Protein: CASSAGQGDFDEQYF. The gene calls are TRBV9 and TRBJ2-7, with TRBD1 matching over 10 bases. CDR1 is SGDLS, CDR2 YYNGEE, per germline. Unmatched junction bases numbered 8, after V lost 3 bases and J lost 5 bases. The CDR3 length is 15 residues.

This clone was found once. This chain joins TRBV27 and TRBJ2-7, with 10 bases fitting TRBD2. The junction had 4 bases not matched to a gene; V was cut back by 2 bases and J by 3 bases. Germline CDR1 reads MNHEY; CDR2 reads SMNVEV (reference sequence). This CDR3 has 15 amino acids. Written as DNA, the CDR3 is TGTGCCAGCAGTTTAGTAGCGGGAGGATTCTACGAGCAGTACTTC. It encodes CASSLVAGGFYEQYF.

The V and J genes are TRBV2 and TRBJ2-7; D unresolved. Germline CDR1 is SNHLY and CDR2 is FYNNEI. This CDR3 region has 13 residues. With 6 bases removed from V and 1 base from J, the gap between germline ends came to 10 bases. The CDR3 DNA reads as TGTGCCAGCAGAGCGACGGGTTCCTACGAGCAGTACTTC. Translated: CASRATGSYEQYF.

The chain carries TRBV5-6 and TRBJ2-7; D possibly corresponds to TRBD2 (5 bases). V was cut by 7 bases and J by 1 base, with 15 bases left in between. This CDR3 region has 14 residues. The germline V gene encodes CDR1 SGHDT and CDR2 YYEEEE. The chain's CDR3 is CASHNAGESYEQYF. The CDR3 DNA follows: TGTGCCAGCCATAACGCGGGTGAGTCCTACGAGCAGTACTTC.

DNA of the CDR3: TGTGCCAGCAGCCTCGGGACTAGCGGAGAGACCCAGTACTTC. Protein product: CASSLGTSGETQYF. V usage is TRBV7-2 and J usage is TRBJ2-5; 11 bases map to TRBD2. This CDR3 has 14 residues. V shed 5 bases and J 4 bases; nucleotides not matched to a gene: 3. Germline CDR1 is SGHTA and CDR2 is FQGNSA. The full variable domain, its missing parts supplied by reference TRBV7-2 and TRBJ2-5, is GAGVSQSPSNKVTEKGKDVELRCDPISGHTALYWYRQSLGQGLEFLIYFQGNSAPDKSGLPSDRFSAERTGGSVSTLTIQRTQQEDSAVYLCASSLGTSGETQYFGPGTRLLVL.

V usage is TRBV18 and J usage is TRBJ2-7; no definite D call. Per the germline V gene, CDR1 is KGHSH and CDR2 is LQKENI. Trimming cost V 1 base and J 6 bases, with 10 bases left between them. CDR3 length equals 13 residues. The DNA for the CDR3 is TGTGCCAGCTCACCACAGGACGAGGTCGAGCAGTACTTC. It yields the protein CASSPQDEVEQYF. Full variable domain (rest looked up from reference TRBV18 and TRBJ2-7): NAGVMQNPRHLVRRRGQEARLRCSPMKGHSHVYWYRQLPEEGLKFMVYLQKENIIDESGMPKERFSAEFPKEGPSILRIQQVVRGDSAAYFCASSPQDEVEQYFGPGTRLTVT.

The chain is built from TRBV27 and TRBJ1-4, with 8 bases fitting TRBD1. With 7 bases clipped from V and 8 bases from J, the junction kept 9 bases outside the gene matches. Germline CDR1 is MNHEY and CDR2 is SMNVEV (reference sequence). The CDR3 runs 14 residues. CDR3 sequence (DNA): TGTGCCAGCACCCGAGGACAGGGCGGCGAAAAACTGTTTTTT. This codes for CASTRGQGGEKLFF.

The rearrangement uses TRBV5-4 and TRBJ2-2; 8 nucleotides line up with TRBD1. CDR1 and CDR2 from the germline V gene are SGHNT and YYREEE (reference sequence). CDR3 length: 17 residues. Trimming removed 0 bases from V and 1 base from J; junction bases left unmatched: 5. CDR3: CASSLGPGTGNTGELFF. CDR3 DNA sequence: TGTGCCAGCAGCTTGGGTCCCGGGACAGGGAACACCGGGGAGCTGTTTTTT.

The rearrangement links TRBV5-1 to TRBJ2-5; tentatively, D is TRBD1 (5 bases). V was cut by 2 bases and J by 2 bases, with 16 bases left in between. CDR3 size: 16 residues. The germline V gene has CDR1 SGHRS and CDR2 YFSETQ. The DNA of the CDR3 is TGCGCCAGCAGCTTAGCCCCTGGGGCGGAACAAGAGACCCAGTACTTC. Its protein is CASSLAPGAEQETQYF.

The rearrangement joins TRBV19 to TRBJ2-1; D gene ambiguous. The CDR3 contains 13 residues. Germline V gives CDR1 LNHDA, CDR2 SQIVND (reference sequence). The germline V and J ends were trimmed by 4 bases and 4 bases, with 8 bases remaining between them. CDR3: CASSTLRYNEQFF. CDR3 nucleotides: TGTGCCAGTAGTACTCTCAGATACAATGAGCAGTTCTTC.

The V and J genes are TRBV11-3 and TRBJ2-3, with TRBD1 identical over 8 bases. The CDR3 contains 15 residues. Germline assignment: CDR1 SGHNT and CDR2 YENEEA. With V trimmed by 5 bases and J by 2 bases, 6 bases remained unmatched. The CDR3 DNA reads as TGTGCCAGCAGCCCGACAGGGGCCCCCACAGATACGCAGTATTTT. Protein product: CASSPTGAPTDTQYF.

This chain connects TRBV7-2 to TRBJ2-2; the D gene is possibly TRBD2 (6 bases). Germline values: CDR1 SGHTA, CDR2 FQGNSA. The CDR3 totals 17 residues. Trimming shortened V by 4 bases and J by 6 bases, and 21 bases separated the two germline ends. The CDR3 DNA is TGTGCCAGCAGCTCCGGCCGGCGGGGTTACCCCCCCGGGGAGCTGTTTTTT. It encodes CASSSGRRGYPPGELFF.

CDR3 amino acids: CASSVNAGETQYF. CDR3 nucleotides: TGTGCCAGCAGCGTAAACGCGGGCGAGACCCAGTACTTC. The chain uses TRBV9 and TRBJ2-5; tentatively, D is TRBD2 (5 bases). The V end lost 1 base, the J end lost 5 bases, and 9 bases lay between the germline ends. This CDR3 contains 13 residues. The germline CDR1 and CDR2 sequences are SGDLS and YYNGEE.

This clone has a handful of counts. The chain has TRBV6-1 and TRBJ2-1; D is perhaps TRBD2 (6 bases). In germline, CDR1 is MNHNS, CDR2 SASEGT. The CDR3 loop spans 16 amino acids. The V end was cut by 1 base, the J end by 3 bases, with 13 bases between. CDR3 loop: CASSEVGRPDYNEQFF. The CDR3 DNA reads as TGTGCCAGCAGTGAAGTCGGGAGACCCGACTACAATGAGCAGTTCTTC.

This chain joins TRBV19 and TRBJ2-3; 9 nucleotides line up with TRBD2. The CDR3 runs to 15 residues. Germline CDR1 is LNHDA and CDR2 is SQIVND (reference sequence). V was clipped by 5 bases and J by 0 bases; unmatched bases: 3. The CDR3: CASSGLAGSTDTQYF. The CDR3, as DNA: TGTGCCAGTAGTGGGCTAGCGGGAAGCACAGATACGCAGTATTTT.

The chain employs TRBV10-3 and TRBJ2-7; D possibly corresponds to TRBD1 (6 bases). The V and J ends lost 2 bases and 7 bases respectively, with 18 bases between them. CDR1 and CDR2 (germline): ENHRY, SYGVKD. The CDR3 has 15 amino acids. CDR3 residues: CAISESTGSRGEQYF. CDR3 DNA sequence: TGTGCCATCAGTGAGAGCACAGGGTCACGTGGAGAGCAGTACTTC.

The chain combines TRBV30 with TRBJ1-1; no firm D call. Germline CDR1 GTSNPN, CDR2 SVGIG (reference sequence). The V gene lost 2 bases and the J gene lost 0 bases, with 7 bases spanning the gap. The CDR3 has 13 amino acids. CDR3 in amino acids: CAWSNILNTEAFF. For the CDR3, the DNA is TGTGCCTGGAGTAATATATTGAACACTGAAGCTTTCTTT.

This chain's CDR3 is CASSLSLAGGYNEQFF. CDR3 sequence (DNA): TGTGCCAGCAGCCTATCTCTAGCGGGGGGTTACAATGAGCAGTTCTTC. This chain uses TRBV7-9 with TRBJ2-1; 11 nucleotides agree with TRBD2. Germline CDR1 reads SEHNR; CDR2 reads FQNEAQ (reference sequence). Trimming removed 5 bases from V and 4 bases from J; junction bases left unmatched: 7. This CDR3 has 16 amino acids.

The J gene is TRBJ1-1, the V gene TRBV3-1 (or the pseudogene TRBV3-2); D gene ambiguous. CDR3 length equals 13 residues. The germline V gene encodes CDR1 LGHDT and CDR2 YNNKEL (reference sequence). The germline V and J ends were trimmed by 2 bases and 10 bases, with 14 bases remaining between them. The CDR3 bases are TGTGCCAGCAGCCAAAATCACCTTCCCTTAGCTTTCTTT. Residues: CASSQNHLPLAFF.

The V call is TRBV9, the J call TRBJ1-1, with D unresolved. The CDR3 spans 14 residues. Per the germline V gene, CDR1 is SGDLS and CDR2 is YYNGEE. Trimming took off 2 bases at V and 0 bases at J, with 8 bases between the two ends. The CDR3 DNA is TGTGCCAGCAGCGTCAACCTAATGAACACTGAAGCTTTCTTT. Translated, it gives CASSVNLMNTEAFF.

The chain uses TRBV9 and TRBJ2-3; 9 positions agree with TRBD2. The V and J ends lost 0 bases and 3 bases, in that order; junction bases with no gene match: 2. The CDR3 has 15 residues. Germline lookup yields CDR1 SGDLS and CDR2 YYNGEE. This CDR3 is CASSVGGGATDTQYF. CDR3 nucleotide sequence: TGTGCCAGCAGCGTAGGCGGGGGGGCGACAGATACGCAGTATTTT.